The rows below give T cell receptor beta chains drawn from one sample of a study of breast tumors, draining lymph nodes, adjacent tissues. TCRdb called the multiplex PCR reads again in MiXCR, with one record for every CDR3 protein. The table has tens of thousands of distinct CDR3 sequences, roughly 39% seen once. Material for sequencing was breast tumor tissue. The receptor source for this set is a female donor with breast cancer. Some clones in this sample may be carry-over from other donors' samples. Each CDR3 is given with its conserved first and last residue. A D gene is named only where the DNA matches it firmly. Size tells how often a clone was seen (once, few, many) or the class of an expanded clone, and some rows leave it out.

V gene: TRBV20-1
D gene: TRBD1
clone size: many
J gene: TRBJ2-7
CDR3 protein: CSAMGQGSEQYF
CDR3 DNA: TGCAGTGCTATGGGACAGGGGAGCGAGCAGTACTTC

V gene: TRBV28
D gene: -
clone size: many
J gene: TRBJ2-1
CDR3 protein: CASSLSPMVYSQFF
CDR3 DNA: TGTGCCAGCAGTTTAAGCCCTATGGTGTATAGTCAGTTCTTC

V gene: TRBV4-2
D gene: TRBD2
clone size: many
J gene: TRBJ2-1
CDR3 protein: CASSQVVGTSVFDEQFF
CDR3 DNA: TGTGCCAGCAGCCAAGTAGTTGGGACTAGCGTTTTCGATGAGCAGTTCTTC

V gene: TRBV10-3
D gene: -
clone size: -
J gene: TRBJ2-5
CDR3 protein: CAISVRARQAQETQYF
CDR3 DNA: TGTGCCATCAGTGTCCGAGCCCGACAGGCCCAAGAGACCCAGTACTTC

V gene: TRBV4-1
D gene: -
clone size: -
J gene: TRBJ1-6
CDR3 protein: CASSQLGTSGNSPLHF
CDR3 DNA: TGCGCCAGCAGCCAACTGGGGACTAGCGGGAATTCACCCCTCCACTTT

V gene: TRBV10-2
D gene: -
clone size: -
J gene: TRBJ2-3
CDR3 protein: CAVGLATGTDTQYF
CDR3 DNA: TGCGCCGTTGGCCTAGCGACTGGCACAGATACGCAGTATTTT

V gene: TRBV2
D gene: -
clone size: medium-sized
J gene: TRBJ2-7
CDR3 protein: CASSEGYSGFYEQYF
CDR3 DNA: TGTGCCAGCAGTGAAGGCTACTCCGGGTTCTACGAGCAGTACTTC

V gene: TRBV29-1
D gene: TRBD1
clone size: -
J gene: TRBJ2-5
CDR3 protein: CSVGGTGEKTQYF
CDR3 DNA: TGCAGCGTTGGAGGGACAGGAGAGAAGACCCAGTACTTC

V gene: TRBV19
D gene: -
clone size: few
J gene: TRBJ1-1
CDR3 protein: CASSTRQAPGSNTEAFF
CDR3 DNA: TGTGCCAGTAGTACTAGACAGGCCCCTGGATCGAACACTGAAGCTTTCTTT

V gene: TRBV12-3/TRBV12-4
D gene: TRBD2
clone size: many
J gene: TRBJ2-5
CDR3 protein: CASSLAGQGGETQYF
CDR3 DNA: TGTGCCAGCAGTTTAGCGGGGCAGGGAGGGGAGACCCAGTACTTC

V gene: TRBV6-5
D gene: -
clone size: -
J gene: TRBJ1-2
CDR3 protein: CASSFIREYGYTF
CDR3 DNA: TGTGCCAGCAGTTTCATAAGGGAATATGGCTACACCTTC

V gene: TRBV5-1
D gene: -
clone size: -
J gene: TRBJ2-7
CDR3 protein: CASSLVGGSGEQYF
CDR3 DNA: TGCGCCAGCAGCCTGGTTGGGGGGTCAGGCGAGCAGTACTTC

V gene: TRBV29-1
D gene: -
clone size: -
J gene: TRBJ1-3
CDR3 protein: CSVGRDSGNTIYF
CDR3 DNA: TGCAGCGTTGGTAGGGACTCTGGAAACACCATATATTTT

V gene: TRBV7-9
D gene: -
clone size: many
J gene: TRBJ2-7
CDR3 protein: CASSLAQAVYEQYF
CDR3 DNA: TGTGCCAGCAGCTTAGCGCAGGCAGTCTACGAGCAGTACTTC

V gene: TRBV11-2
D gene: -
clone size: many
J gene: TRBJ2-2
CDR3 protein: CASSLEGASPPGELFF
CDR3 DNA: TGTGCCAGCAGCTTAGAAGGGGCTAGCCCGCCCGGGGAGCTGTTTTTT

V gene: TRBV7-3
D gene: -
clone size: -
J gene: TRBJ2-7
CDR3 protein: CASSFYQGSEQYF
CDR3 DNA: TGTGCCAGCAGCTTCTATCAGGGCAGCGAGCAGTACTTC

V gene: TRBV29-1
D gene: -
clone size: many
J gene: TRBJ2-1
CDR3 protein: CSVEGLLNYGAINEQFF
CDR3 DNA: TGCAGCGTTGAGGGGTTACTAAATTACGGGGCGATCAATGAGCAGTTCTTC

V gene: TRBV24-1
D gene: TRBD2
clone size: -
J gene: TRBJ2-1
CDR3 protein: CATSDRGERYNEQFF
CDR3 DNA: TGTGCCACCAGTGATCGGGGGGAGAGGTACAATGAGCAGTTCTTC

V gene: TRBV28
D gene: -
clone size: -
J gene: TRBJ2-5
CDR3 protein: CASSPLRGGGSRETQHF
CDR3 DNA: TGTGCCAGCAGTCCCCTGAGGGGGGGTGGGAGTCGGGAGACCCAGCACTTC

V gene: TRBV6-2/TRBV6-3
D gene: -
clone size: many
J gene: TRBJ1-2
CDR3 protein: CASSQDGSMRYTF
CDR3 DNA: TGTGCCAGCAGTCAGGACGGATCTATGCGCTACACCTTC

V gene: TRBV29-1
D gene: -
clone size: many
J gene: TRBJ2-7
CDR3 protein: CSVLIGTATYEQYF
CDR3 DNA: TGCAGCGTGTTAATCGGGACGGCGACCTACGAGCAGTACTTC

V gene: TRBV6-5
D gene: -
clone size: many
J gene: TRBJ2-6
CDR3 protein: CASSYLGRGANVLTF
CDR3 DNA: TGTGCCAGCAGTTATTTAGGGCGTGGGGCCAACGTCCTGACTTTC

V gene: TRBV6-5
D gene: -
clone size: -
J gene: TRBJ2-1
CDR3 protein: CASSYSRRGGRSSYEQFF
CDR3 DNA: TGTGCCAGTAGTTACTCGCGTAGGGGGGGCAGGAGCTCCTACGAGCAGTTCTTC

V gene: TRBV28
D gene: -
clone size: many
J gene: TRBJ1-5
CDR3 protein: CASSLYHSNQPQHF
CDR3 DNA: TGTGCCAGCAGTTTATACCATAGCAATCAGCCCCAGCATTTT

V gene: TRBV24-1
D gene: -
clone size: -
J gene: TRBJ2-1
CDR3 protein: CATSDRLGLPRHEQLF
CDR3 DNA: TGTGCCACCAGCGATCGCCTTGGACTCCCTCGGCATGAGCAGCTCTTC

V gene: TRBV28
D gene: -
clone size: many
J gene: TRBJ1-2
CDR3 protein: CASSLDTYGYTF
CDR3 DNA: TGTGCCAGCAGTTTAGACACATATGGCTACACCTTC

V gene: TRBV6-1
D gene: TRBD2
clone size: many
J gene: TRBJ2-7
CDR3 protein: CASMELAGGEQYF
CDR3 DNA: TGTGCCAGCATGGAACTAGCGGGGGGCGAGCAGTACTTC

V gene: TRBV5-1
D gene: TRBD1
clone size: many
J gene: TRBJ2-7
CDR3 protein: CASSVGGQGAYEQYF
CDR3 DNA: TGCGCCAGCAGCGTAGGCGGACAGGGGGCCTACGAGCAGTACTTC

V gene: TRBV12-3/TRBV12-4
D gene: -
clone size: many
J gene: TRBJ2-1
CDR3 protein: CASTRQNGGNEQFF
CDR3 DNA: TGTGCCAGCACCCGACAGAATGGTGGCAATGAGCAGTTCTTC

V gene: TRBV20-1
D gene: -
clone size: many
J gene: TRBJ2-2
CDR3 protein: CSAGRGDGTGELFF
CDR3 DNA: TGCAGTGCTGGGCGAGGAGACGGCACCGGGGAGCTGTTTTTT

V gene: TRBV4-3
D gene: -
clone size: many
J gene: TRBJ1-1
CDR3 protein: CASSQDVPGVLAFF
CDR3 DNA: TGCGCCAGCAGCCAAGATGTGCCAGGGGTGCTGGCTTTCTTT

V gene: TRBV10-3
D gene: TRBD1
clone size: -
J gene: TRBJ1-5
CDR3 protein: CAIRGTGTLGPHQPQHF
CDR3 DNA: TGTGCCATCAGGGGGACAGGGACCTTGGGACCGCATCAGCCCCAGCATTTT

V gene: TRBV20-1
D gene: -
clone size: -
J gene: TRBJ1-6
CDR3 protein: CSARATLHF
CDR3 DNA: TGCAGTGCTAGAGCGACCCTCCACTTT

V gene: TRBV20-1
D gene: -
clone size: many
J gene: TRBJ1-2
CDR3 protein: CSATTSGAIVRGYTF
CDR3 DNA: TGCAGTGCGACCACCTCCGGGGCGATAGTCCGGGGCTACACCTTC

V gene: TRBV9
D gene: -
clone size: many
J gene: TRBJ2-3
CDR3 protein: CASSPGQGWGDTQYF
CDR3 DNA: TGTGCCAGCAGCCCGGGACAAGGGTGGGGAGATACGCAGTATTTT

V gene: TRBV7-2
D gene: -
clone size: many
J gene: TRBJ2-7
CDR3 protein: CASSLAGDSISSYEQYF
CDR3 DNA: TGTGCCAGCAGCTTAGCGGGGGACTCGATAAGCTCCTACGAGCAGTACTTC

V gene: TRBV29-1
D gene: -
clone size: -
J gene: TRBJ2-1
CDR3 protein: CSVDVGQPSREQFF
CDR3 DNA: TGCAGCGTTGATGTGGGGCAGCCTTCCAGGGAGCAGTTCTTC

V gene: TRBV4-3
D gene: TRBD2
clone size: -
J gene: TRBJ2-1
CDR3 protein: CASSPRAGVEQFF
CDR3 DNA: TGCGCCAGCAGCCCTAGAGCGGGAGTAGAGCAGTTCTTC

V gene: TRBV27
D gene: -
clone size: -
J gene: TRBJ2-5
CDR3 protein: CASSFFGGIKETQYF
CDR3 DNA: TGTGCCAGCAGTTTTTTTGGTGGGATCAAAGAGACCCAGTACTTC

V gene: TRBV10-2
D gene: -
clone size: -
J gene: TRBJ2-1
CDR3 protein: CASDTGSRKGEVF
CDR3 DNA: TGCGCCAGCGATACCGGGAGCCGAAAAGGGGAGGTCTTC

V gene: TRBV10-3
D gene: -
clone size: many
J gene: TRBJ1-3
CDR3 protein: CATRGNTIYF
CDR3 DNA: TGTGCCACACGCGGAAACACCATATATTTT

V gene: TRBV20-1
D gene: -
clone size: -
J gene: TRBJ1-2
CDR3 protein: CSAKGWDNPNYGYTF
CDR3 DNA: TGCAGTGCTAAAGGTTGGGACAATCCTAACTATGGCTACACCTTC

V gene: TRBV2
D gene: -
clone size: many
J gene: TRBJ2-1
CDR3 protein: CASTGILAMGEQFF
CDR3 DNA: TGTGCCAGCACCGGGATTTTGGCAATGGGTGAGCAGTTCTTC

V gene: TRBV5-5
D gene: -
clone size: many
J gene: TRBJ2-5
CDR3 protein: CASSLGREETQYF
CDR3 DNA: TGTGCCAGCAGCTTGGGCAGGGAAGAGACCCAGTACTTC

V gene: TRBV6-6
D gene: TRBD1
clone size: -
J gene: TRBJ2-6
CDR3 protein: CASSSTGGGGANVLTF
CDR3 DNA: TGTGCCAGCAGTAGCACAGGGGGCGGTGGGGCCAACGTCCTGACTTTC